This T cell receptor (beta chain) was observed in a study of blood T cell repertoires in COVID-19. The overall study: There were acute and convalescent COVID-19 samples, and they came from the United States, Italy and Spain. Sample material is recorded as cDNA or gDNA derived from T cells, B-cell-depleted T cells, or PBMCs.

The V end was cut by 4 bases, the J end by 10 bases, with 14 bases between. Germline CDR1 reads SGHTA; CDR2 reads FQGNSA. The CDR3 contains 13 residues. TCRdb's table, derived via immunoSEQ multiplex PCR, lists solely in-frame clones and lacks some. The table has roughly 200,000 clones, 88% seen once. This chain joins TRBV7-2 and TRBJ2-1; perhaps TRBD1 as D (6 bases). The receptor comes from a man in his 70s with acute or convalescent COVID-19. Sequences were obtained from peripheral blood. This chain's CDR3 is CASSSRTQGEQFF. CDR3 coding DNA: TGTGCCAGCAGCTCCCGGACGCAGGGGGAGCAGTTCTTC. Based on the CDR3 plus reference TRBV7-2 and TRBJ2-1, the full variable domain is GAGVSQSPSNKVTEKGKDVELRCDPISGHTALYWYRQSLGQGLEFLIYFQGNSAPDKSGLPSDRFSAERTGGSVSTLTIQRTQQEDSAVYLCASSSRTQGEQFFGPGTRLTVL.